This T cell receptor beta chain is from a study of CD8+CD57+ T cells in acquired aplastic anemia. TCR beta VDJ and CDR3 profiling used genomic DNA as template. MiXCR, applied by TCRdb to the reads, yields one record per CDR3 protein. This sample yields about 190,000 distinct CDR3 sequences, of which more than 45% are seen a single time; about 9.7% belongs to the top ten. V lost 5 bases to trimming and J lost 2 bases; unmatched junction nucleotides: 7. Germline-derived CDR1 and CDR2 are KGHDR and SFDVKD. CDR3 length: 16 residues. All patients picked for sequencing had shown, by flow cytometry, an expansion of CD8+CD57+ cells.

The rearrangement joins TRBV24-1 to TRBJ2-1, with 8 bases aligning to TRBD1. The sequence came from a human donor with aplastic anemia. The sample taken for sequencing was sorted CD4+, CD8+, or CD8+CD57+ T cells (not recorded which) from PBMCs. CDR3 sequence: CATSGQTGATYNEQFF. CDR3 DNA: TGTGCCACCAGTGGGCAGACAGGGGCAACCTACAATGAGCAGTTCTTC.